The 22 T cell receptor beta chains in this list originate from one sample, sequenced in a study of regulatory and conventional T cells in RAG deficiency. Genomic DNA came from blood regulatory T cells gated CD4+ CD25-high CD127-low. Method: immunoSEQ multiplex PCR; TCRdb's copy keeps in-frame clones and lacks some. The repertoire includes over 8,500 clones, roughly 90% of them detected once, and about 1.2% sits in the top ten. These data are also associated with another study on regulatory T cells. That paper states: The primer mix had 52 TRBV and 13 TRBJ primers.

Source material: Tregs sorted from blood. The receptors here all came from a human donor in good health.

V gene TRBV7-9 combines with J gene TRBJ1-6; no clear D. This CDR3 is 14 amino acids long. V shed 1 base and J shed 6 bases, with 7 bases lying between them. CDR1 is SEHNR and CDR2 is FQNEAQ in the germline V gene (reference sequence). The CDR3 here is CASSLGRTNSPLHF. In nucleotides, the CDR3 is TGTGCCAGCAGCTTAGGACGGACTAATTCACCCCTCCACTTT.

This clone occurred once. The chain uses TRBV27 and TRBJ2-3, with D unresolved. The germline gives CDR1 MNHEY, CDR2 SMNVEV (reference sequence). Trimming pared 2 bases from V and 6 bases from J, leaving 12 bases between. The CDR3 length is 14 residues. CDR3 nucleotides: TGTGCCAGCAGTTTAATCTGGACGCGGGATACGCAGTATTTT. Translation gives CASSLIWTRDTQYF.

The rearrangement links TRBV30 to TRBJ2-1; 12 bases match TRBD2. The CDR3 has 16 residues. Germline V CDR1 and CDR2: GTSNPN, SVGIG (reference sequence). Losses at the gene ends were 2 bases for V and 4 bases for J; bases not matched to a gene: 6. CDR3 protein: CAWSKTSGGIYNEQFF. For the CDR3, the DNA is TGTGCCTGGAGTAAAACTAGCGGGGGGATTTACAATGAGCAGTTCTTC.

This clone was seen once. V is TRBV19 and J is TRBJ2-5; D uncertain. From germline, CDR1 is LNHDA and CDR2 SQIVND (reference sequence). Trimming cost V 3 bases and J 1 base, with 6 bases left between them. The CDR3 loop spans 13 amino acids. Here the CDR3 DNA reads TGTGCCAGTAGTATGGGCACCCAAGAGACCCAGTACTTC. Its translation: CASSMGTQETQYF. The complete variable domain, with remaining parts taken from reference TRBV19 and TRBJ2-5, reads DGGITQSPKYLFRKEGQNVTLSCEQNLNHDAMYWYRQDPGQGLRLIYYSQIVNDFQKGDIAEGYSVSREKKESFPLTVTSAQKNPTAFYLCASSMGTQETQYFGPGTRLLVL.

The chain is built from TRBV30 and TRBJ1-3, with no clear D. The CDR3 contains 15 residues. Germline loops: CDR1 GTSNPN, CDR2 SVGIG (reference sequence). V was trimmed by 3 bases and J by 1 base, leaving 13 bases between them. As DNA, the CDR3 is TGTGCCTGGAGAGGGCGGTTGGGGTCTGGAAACACCATATATTTT. Amino acid sequence: CAWRGRLGSGNTIYF.

The rearrangement joins TRBV29-1 to TRBJ2-5; D could derive from TRBD1 or TRBD2 (5 bases each). The V and J ends lost 6 bases and 9 bases respectively, with 23 bases between them. The CDR3 is 14 residues long. CDR1 and CDR2 (germline): SQVTM, ANQGSEA. DNA of the CDR3: TGCAGCGTCAGCGCCGGGACGACCACCGGGGCCCAGTACTTC. It is translated as CSVSAGTTTGAQYF.

This chain connects TRBV19 to TRBJ2-2, with D uncertain. V lost 5 bases, J lost 0 bases, and 7 bases lay in between. The CDR3 loop spans 14 amino acids. In germline, CDR1 is LNHDA, CDR2 SQIVND (reference sequence). This CDR3 is CASSPLSNTGELFF. The CDR3 DNA sequence: TGTGCCAGTAGTCCGCTTTCGAACACCGGGGAGCTGTTTTTT.

The rearrangement links TRBV5-1 to TRBJ2-3; no reliable D call. The CDR3 spans 14 residues. V was cut by 0 bases and J by 5 bases, with 10 bases left in between. Germline V gene sequence: CDR1 SGHRS, CDR2 YFSETQ. The CDR3 sequence is CASSLDLSGDTQYF. As DNA, the CDR3 is TGCGCCAGCAGCTTGGACCTTTCGGGAGATACGCAGTATTTT.

The chain couples TRBV19 to TRBJ2-7; 9 bases are shared with TRBD2. Germline-derived CDR1 and CDR2 are LNHDA and SQIVND (reference sequence). The length of the CDR3 is 16 residues. With 4 bases clipped from V and 1 base from J, the junction kept 8 bases outside the gene matches. DNA for the CDR3: TGTGCCAGTAGTAAGCGACTAGCGGACCTATCCTACGAGCAGTACTTC. Amino acids: CASSKRLADLSYEQYF.

V usage is TRBV28 and J usage is TRBJ1-5; D is possibly TRBD1 (5 bases). V was cut by 6 bases and J by 2 bases, with 11 bases left in between. From germline, CDR1 is MDHEN and CDR2 SYDVKM. CDR3 length: 14 amino acids. The CDR3 loop reads CASSRQIGNQPQHF. The CDR3 nucleotides are TGTGCCAGCAGCCGACAGATAGGCAATCAGCCCCAGCATTTT. Drawing the rest from reference TRBV28 and TRBJ1-5, the complete variable domain is DVKVTQSSRYLVKRTGEKVFLECVQDMDHENMFWYRQDPGLGLRLIYFSYDVKMKEKGDIPEGYSVSREKKERFSLILESASTNQTSMYLCASSRQIGNQPQHFGDGTRLSIL.

The chain recombines TRBV15 with TRBJ2-3; D gene ambiguous. The germline V and J ends were trimmed by 0 bases and 7 bases, with 20 bases remaining between them. The CDR3 loop spans 17 amino acids. Germline CDR1 reads LNHNV; CDR2 reads YYDKDF (reference sequence). Here the CDR3 DNA reads TGTGCCACCAGCAGAGATCCCGCTCGCAGGATTGTGAATACGCAGTATTTT. It encodes CATSRDPARRIVNTQYF.

The chain carries TRBV11-2 and TRBJ1-1; D gene uncertain. The germline CDR1 and CDR2 sequences are SGHAT and FQNNGV. This CDR3 is 15 amino acids long. Trimming took 2 bases from V and 6 from J, leaving 16 bases between them. For the CDR3, the DNA is TGTGCCAGCAGCTTAAAGTTGGTCTCCGGGCCTGAAGCTTTCTTT. Translating it yields CASSLKLVSGPEAFF.

The chain combines TRBV5-1 with TRBJ2-7; TRBD1 might be the D (6 bases). V dropped 4 bases and J dropped 4 bases, with 15 bases sitting between them. CDR1 is SGHRS, CDR2 YFSETQ, per germline. CDR3 length equals 14 residues. The CDR3 spells CASSTAGTPYEQYF. CDR3 sequence (DNA): TGCGCCAGCAGCACCGCCGGGACACCTTACGAGCAGTACTTC.

The chain joins TRBV18 to TRBJ1-5; possibly TRBD1 for D (5 bases). Germline loops: CDR1 KGHSH, CDR2 LQKENI. Trimming pared 4 bases from V and 7 bases from J, leaving 8 bases between. The CDR3 contains 12 residues. Here the CDR3 DNA reads TGTGCCAGCTCACGGGACTCCCAGCCCCAGCATTTT. Translation: CASSRDSQPQHF.

The rearrangement uses TRBV7-2 and TRBJ1-2; 7 bases fit TRBD1. The germline gives CDR1 SGHTA, CDR2 FQGNSA. The CDR3 runs 14 residues. Trimming at V came to 5 bases and at J to 8 bases, leaving 11 bases not matched to a gene. In DNA form, the CDR3 reads TGTGCCAGCAGCCTCACCGGACAGGTTGTGGGCTACACCTTC. The encoded protein is CASSLTGQVVGYTF.

This sequence joins TRBV6-1 and TRBJ1-6; D is ambiguous. V was trimmed by 10 bases and J by 0 bases, leaving 10 bases between them. Germline V CDR1 and CDR2: MNHNS, SASEGT. The CDR3 totals 14 residues. The CDR3 loop reads CATSIGSYNSPLHF. In nucleotides, the CDR3 is TGTGCCACCTCGATTGGCTCCTATAATTCACCCCTCCACTTT.

With regard to this clone: Different DNA sequences within this sample yield the same CDR3. V is TRBV7-8 and J is TRBJ2-3, with 9 bases matching TRBD2. Trimming removed 2 bases from V and 6 bases from J; junction bases left unmatched: 15. This CDR3 contains 18 residues. Germline V gene sequence: CDR1 SGHVS, CDR2 FQNEAQ. CDR3 sequence reads: CASSLRTLAGWNTDTQYF. Here the CDR3 DNA reads TGTGCCAGCAGCTTAAGGACGCTAGCGGGGTGGAACACGGATACGCAGTATTTT.

This clone was seen only a few times. The chain carries TRBV10-3 and TRBJ1-4, with D unclear. Trimming removed 0 bases at V and 8 bases at J, with 7 bases between. Germline-derived CDR1 and CDR2 are ENHRY and SYGVKD. The CDR3 has 13 amino acids. This CDR3 is CAISESIREKLFF. CDR3 bases: TGTGCCATCAGTGAGTCGATCAGAGAAAAACTGTTTTTT.

This clone has only one observation. The CDR3, as DNA: TGTGCCAGCAGTTTACGAGGAATAACGTCCTACGAGCAGTACTTC. Protein product: CASSLRGITSYEQYF. This sequence joins TRBV27 and TRBJ2-7; D remains unclear. The V and J ends lost 2 bases and 1 base respectively, with 12 bases between them. Germline CDR1 is MNHEY and CDR2 is SMNVEV (reference sequence). The CDR3 loop spans 15 amino acids.

This rearrangement joins TRBV2 to TRBJ1-1; the D is unclear. From germline, CDR1 is SNHLY and CDR2 FYNNEI. The CDR3 is made up of 14 amino acids. Trimming left V 3 bases short and J 1 base short, with 9 bases between. CDR3: CASSDPGGNTEAFF. The CDR3 DNA follows: TGTGCCAGCAGTGATCCCGGAGGGAACACTGAAGCTTTCTTT.

The rearrangement joins TRBV9 to TRBJ2-7; unclear D gene. The CDR3 spans 14 residues. Trimming shortened V by 3 bases and J by 2 bases, and 12 bases separated the two germline ends. Germline CDR1 SGDLS, CDR2 YYNGEE. The DNA of the CDR3 is TGTGCCAGCAGCGGAAAGGACGGTACCTACGAGCAGTACTTC. It yields the protein CASSGKDGTYEQYF. The whole variable domain, filled in from reference TRBV9 and TRBJ2-7, reads DSGVTQTPKHLITATGQRVTLRCSPRSGDLSVYWYQQSLDQGLQFLIQYYNGEERAKGNILERFSAQQFPDLHSELNLSSLELGDSALYFCASSGKDGTYEQYFGPGTRLTVT.

This rearrangement joins TRBV4-1 to TRBJ2-1; 7 bases are a match to TRBD2. CDR1 and CDR2 (germline): MGHRA, YSYEKL. This CDR3 has 17 amino acids. J was trimmed by 4 bases and V by 0 bases; bases with no gene match: 9. The CDR3 sequence: CASSQDGRGSLYNEQFF. The CDR3 DNA reads TGCGCCAGCAGCCAAGATGGGAGGGGCTCCCTTTACAATGAGCAGTTCTTC.